This T cell receptor beta chain was recovered during a study of blood T cell repertoires in COVID-19. This CDR3 has 14 amino acids. Per germline, CDR1 SNHLY and CDR2 FYNNEI. Trimming shortened V by 4 bases and J by 1 base, and 10 bases separated the two germline ends. In the authors' methods: Amplification from reference gene primers served as the basis for estimated nucleated cell counts. Some clones are missing from TCRdb's copy, which holds only in-frame ones; the method was immunoSEQ multiplex PCR. V, J and clone size are taken as reported in that table, and D and trimming were inferred from the DNA itself. Among hundreds of thousands of clones listed, about 88% were seen once. The study recruited people aged about 18 to 95 years across around 23 US areas.

The V and J genes are TRBV2 and TRBJ2-5; D unresolved. The receptor's source is a young woman who had been exposed to COVID-19. The sequencing sample was made of PBMCs or T cells enriched from blood (not recorded which). The CDR3, as DNA: TGTGCCAGCAGTGGGGCACTTATCCAAGAGACCCAGTACTTC. Its protein product is CASSGALIQETQYF.